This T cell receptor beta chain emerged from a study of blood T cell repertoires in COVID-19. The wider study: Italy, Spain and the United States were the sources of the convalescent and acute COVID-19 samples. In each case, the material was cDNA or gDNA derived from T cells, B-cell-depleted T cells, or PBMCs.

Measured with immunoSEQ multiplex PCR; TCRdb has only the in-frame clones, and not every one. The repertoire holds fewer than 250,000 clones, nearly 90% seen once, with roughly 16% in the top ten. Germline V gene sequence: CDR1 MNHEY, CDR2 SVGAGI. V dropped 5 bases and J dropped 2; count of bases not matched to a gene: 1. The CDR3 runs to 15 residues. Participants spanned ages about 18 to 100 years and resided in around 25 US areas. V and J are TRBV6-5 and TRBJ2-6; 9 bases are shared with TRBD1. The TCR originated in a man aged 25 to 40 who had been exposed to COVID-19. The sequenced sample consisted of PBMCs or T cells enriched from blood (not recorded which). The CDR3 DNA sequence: TGTGCCAGCAGTAGGGACAGGGCTGGGGCCAACGTCCTGACTTTC. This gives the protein CASSRDRAGANVLTF.